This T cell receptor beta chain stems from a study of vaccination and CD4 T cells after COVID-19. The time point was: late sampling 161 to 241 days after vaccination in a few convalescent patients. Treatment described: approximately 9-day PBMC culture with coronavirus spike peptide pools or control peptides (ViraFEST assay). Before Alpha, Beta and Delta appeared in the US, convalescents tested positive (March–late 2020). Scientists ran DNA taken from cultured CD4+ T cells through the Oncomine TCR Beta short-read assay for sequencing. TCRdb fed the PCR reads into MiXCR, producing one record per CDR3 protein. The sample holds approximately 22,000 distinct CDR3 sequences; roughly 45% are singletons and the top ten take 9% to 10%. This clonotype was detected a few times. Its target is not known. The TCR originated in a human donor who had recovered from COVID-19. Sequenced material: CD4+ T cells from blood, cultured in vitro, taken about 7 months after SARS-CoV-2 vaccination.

DNA of the CDR3: TGTGCCAGCAGCTGGGGGACTAGCGGGATCTACGAGCAGTACTTC. This sequence encodes CASSWGTSGIYEQYF. This sequence joins TRBV7-2 and TRBJ2-7; 13 bases line up with TRBD2. The V gene end was trimmed by 4 bases and the J gene end by 3 bases; junction bases not matched to a gene: 3. Germline V gene lookup returns CDR1 SGHTA and CDR2 FQGNSA. The CDR3 runs 15 residues.